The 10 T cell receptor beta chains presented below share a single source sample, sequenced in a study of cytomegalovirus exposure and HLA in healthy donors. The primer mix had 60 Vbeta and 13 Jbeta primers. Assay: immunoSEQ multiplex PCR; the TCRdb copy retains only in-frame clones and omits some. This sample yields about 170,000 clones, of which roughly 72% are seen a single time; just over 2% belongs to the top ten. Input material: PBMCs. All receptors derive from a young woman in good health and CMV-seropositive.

The CDR3 nucleotides read TGTGCTAGTGGTTCATCAGGCAGGGGATTCACTGAAGCTTTCTTT. It codes for CASGSSGRGFTEAFF. This chain links TRBV12-5 with TRBJ1-1; possibly TRBD1 for D (6 bases). Germline V CDR1 and CDR2: LGHNT, FRNRAP. Trimming removed 4 bases at V and 4 bases at J, with 16 bases between. This CDR3 spans 15 amino acids.

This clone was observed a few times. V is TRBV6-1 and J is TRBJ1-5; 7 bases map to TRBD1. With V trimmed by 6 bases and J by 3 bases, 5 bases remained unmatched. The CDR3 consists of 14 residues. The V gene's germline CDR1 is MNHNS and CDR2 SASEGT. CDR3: CASSLDRFNQPQHF. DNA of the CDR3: TGTGCCAGCAGCCTGGACAGGTTCAATCAGCCCCAGCATTTT.

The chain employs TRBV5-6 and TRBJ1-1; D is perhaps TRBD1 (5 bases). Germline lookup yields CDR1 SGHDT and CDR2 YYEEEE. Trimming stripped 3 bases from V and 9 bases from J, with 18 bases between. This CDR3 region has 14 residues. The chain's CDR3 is CASSSEEGGTQAFF. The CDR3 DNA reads TGTGCCAGCAGCTCCGAGGAGGGAGGGACCCAAGCTTTCTTT.

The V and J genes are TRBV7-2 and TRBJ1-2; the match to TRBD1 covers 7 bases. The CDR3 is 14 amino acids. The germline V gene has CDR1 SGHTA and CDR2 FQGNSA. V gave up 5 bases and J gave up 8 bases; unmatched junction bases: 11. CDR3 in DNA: TGTGCCAGCAGCCTCCGACAGGGATACCGAGGCTACACCTTC. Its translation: CASSLRQGYRGYTF.

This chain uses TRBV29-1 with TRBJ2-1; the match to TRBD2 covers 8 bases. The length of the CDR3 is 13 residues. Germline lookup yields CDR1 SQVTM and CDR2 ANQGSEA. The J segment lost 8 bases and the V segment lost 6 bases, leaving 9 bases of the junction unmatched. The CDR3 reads CSVVSGARDEQFF. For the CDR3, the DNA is TGCAGCGTAGTTAGCGGGGCGCGGGATGAGCAGTTCTTC.

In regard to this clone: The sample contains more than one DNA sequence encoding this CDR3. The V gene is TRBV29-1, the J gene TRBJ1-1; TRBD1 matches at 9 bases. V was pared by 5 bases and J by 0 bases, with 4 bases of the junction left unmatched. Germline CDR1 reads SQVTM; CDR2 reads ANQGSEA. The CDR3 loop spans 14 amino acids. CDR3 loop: CSVYGTGLNTEAFF. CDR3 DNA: TGCAGCGTTTATGGGACAGGGTTGAACACTGAAGCTTTCTTT.

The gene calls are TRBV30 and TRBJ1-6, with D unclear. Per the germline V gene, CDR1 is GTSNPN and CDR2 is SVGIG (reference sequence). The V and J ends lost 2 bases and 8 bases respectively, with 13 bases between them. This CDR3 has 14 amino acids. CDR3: CAWSNLGGDSPLHF. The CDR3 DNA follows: TGTGCCTGGAGTAATTTGGGCGGGGATTCACCCCTCCACTTT.

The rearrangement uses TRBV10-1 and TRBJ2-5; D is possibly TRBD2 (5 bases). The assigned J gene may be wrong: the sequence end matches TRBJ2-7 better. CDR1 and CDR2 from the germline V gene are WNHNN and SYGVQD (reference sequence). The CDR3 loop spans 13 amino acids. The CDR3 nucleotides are TGCGCCAGCCGAGCGGACGGCTCCTACGAGCAGTACTTC. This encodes CASRADGSYEQYF.

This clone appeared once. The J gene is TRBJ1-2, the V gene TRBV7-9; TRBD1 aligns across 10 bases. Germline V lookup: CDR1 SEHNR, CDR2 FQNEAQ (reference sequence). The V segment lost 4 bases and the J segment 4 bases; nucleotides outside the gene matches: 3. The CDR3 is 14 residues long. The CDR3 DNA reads TGTGCCAGCAGCTCAAGACAGGGGGCCTATGGCTACACCTTC. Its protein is CASSSRQGAYGYTF.

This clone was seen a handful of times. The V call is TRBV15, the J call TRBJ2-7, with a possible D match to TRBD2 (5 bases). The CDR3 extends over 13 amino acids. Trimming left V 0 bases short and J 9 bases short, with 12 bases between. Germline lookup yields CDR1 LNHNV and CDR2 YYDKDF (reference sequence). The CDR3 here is CATSRDQKGGQYF. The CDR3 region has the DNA TGTGCCACCAGCAGAGATCAGAAAGGAGGGCAGTACTTC.